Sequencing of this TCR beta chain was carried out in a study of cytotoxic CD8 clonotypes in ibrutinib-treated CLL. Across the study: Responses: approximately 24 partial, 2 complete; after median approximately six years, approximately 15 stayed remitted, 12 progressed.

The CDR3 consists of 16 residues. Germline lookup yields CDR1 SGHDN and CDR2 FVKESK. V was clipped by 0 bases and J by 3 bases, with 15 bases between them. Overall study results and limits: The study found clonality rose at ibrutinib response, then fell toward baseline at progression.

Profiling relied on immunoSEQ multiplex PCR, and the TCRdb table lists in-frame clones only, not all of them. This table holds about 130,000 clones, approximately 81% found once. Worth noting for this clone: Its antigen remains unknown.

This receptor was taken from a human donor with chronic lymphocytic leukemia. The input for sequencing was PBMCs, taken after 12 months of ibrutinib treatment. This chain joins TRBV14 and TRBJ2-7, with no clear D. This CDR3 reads CASSQDRRQTLYEQYF. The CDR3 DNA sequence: TGTGCCAGCAGCCAAGATCGGCGTCAGACGCTCTACGAGCAGTACTTC.